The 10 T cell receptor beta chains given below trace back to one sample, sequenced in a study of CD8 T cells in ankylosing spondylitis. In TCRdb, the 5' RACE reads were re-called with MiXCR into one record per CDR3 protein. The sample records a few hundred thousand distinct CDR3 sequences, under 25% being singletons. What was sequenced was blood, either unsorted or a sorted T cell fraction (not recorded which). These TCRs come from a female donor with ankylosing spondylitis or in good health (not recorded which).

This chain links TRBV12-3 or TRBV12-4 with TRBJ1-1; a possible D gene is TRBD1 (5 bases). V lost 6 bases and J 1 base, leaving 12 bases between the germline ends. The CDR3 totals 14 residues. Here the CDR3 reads CASSKGQTNTEAFF. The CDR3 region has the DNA TGTGCCAGCAGCAAGGGGCAGACGAACACTGAAGCTTTCTTT.

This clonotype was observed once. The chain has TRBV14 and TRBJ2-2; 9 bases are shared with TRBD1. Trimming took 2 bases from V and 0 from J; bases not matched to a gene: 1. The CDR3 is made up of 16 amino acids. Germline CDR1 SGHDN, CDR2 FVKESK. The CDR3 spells CASSQWTGANTGELFF. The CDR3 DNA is TGTGCCAGCAGCCAATGGACAGGGGCGAACACCGGGGAGCTGTTTTTT. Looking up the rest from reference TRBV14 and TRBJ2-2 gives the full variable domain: EAGVTQFPSHSVIEKGQTVTLRCDPISGHDNLYWYRRVMGKEIKFLLHFVKESKQDESGMPNNRFLAERTGGTYSTLKVQPAELEDSGVYFCASSQWTGANTGELFFGEGSRLTVL.

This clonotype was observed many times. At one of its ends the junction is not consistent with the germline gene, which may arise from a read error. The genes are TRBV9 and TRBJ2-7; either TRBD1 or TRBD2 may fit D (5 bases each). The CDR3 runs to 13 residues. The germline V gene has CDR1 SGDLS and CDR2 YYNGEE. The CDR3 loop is CASSGDHSNEQYF. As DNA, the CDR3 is TGTGCCAGCAGCGGGGACCACTCCAACGAGCAGTACTTC.

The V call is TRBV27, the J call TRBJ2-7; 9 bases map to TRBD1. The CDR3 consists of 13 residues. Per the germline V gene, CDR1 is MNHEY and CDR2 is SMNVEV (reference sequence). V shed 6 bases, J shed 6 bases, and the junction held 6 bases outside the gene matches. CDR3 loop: CASRPTGGFEQYF. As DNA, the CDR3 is TGTGCCAGCAGACCAACAGGGGGCTTCGAGCAGTACTTC.

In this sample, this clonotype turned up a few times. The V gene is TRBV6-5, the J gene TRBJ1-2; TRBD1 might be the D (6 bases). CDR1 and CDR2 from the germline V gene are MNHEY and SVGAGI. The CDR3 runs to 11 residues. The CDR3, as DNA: TGTGGCAGTCGGGGGCTTTATGGCTACACCTTC. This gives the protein CGSRGLYGYTF.

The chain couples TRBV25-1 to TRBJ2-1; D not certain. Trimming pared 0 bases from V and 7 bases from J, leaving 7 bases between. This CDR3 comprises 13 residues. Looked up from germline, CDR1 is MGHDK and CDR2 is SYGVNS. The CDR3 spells CASSEYTHNEQFF. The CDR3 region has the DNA TGTGCCAGCAGTGAATATACCCATAATGAGCAGTTCTTC.

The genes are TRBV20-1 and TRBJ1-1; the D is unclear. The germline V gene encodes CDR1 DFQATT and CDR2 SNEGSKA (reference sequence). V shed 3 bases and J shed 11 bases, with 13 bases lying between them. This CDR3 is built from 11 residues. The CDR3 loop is CSASLVGNAFF. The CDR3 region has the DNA TGCAGTGCTAGTCTCGTGGGCAACGCTTTCTTT.

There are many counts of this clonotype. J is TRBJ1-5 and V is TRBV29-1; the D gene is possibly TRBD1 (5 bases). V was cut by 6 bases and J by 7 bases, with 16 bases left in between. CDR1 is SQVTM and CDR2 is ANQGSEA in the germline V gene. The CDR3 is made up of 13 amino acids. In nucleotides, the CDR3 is TGCAGCGTGTTACAGGTCGCTGGGCAGCCCCAGCATTTT. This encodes CSVLQVAGQPQHF.

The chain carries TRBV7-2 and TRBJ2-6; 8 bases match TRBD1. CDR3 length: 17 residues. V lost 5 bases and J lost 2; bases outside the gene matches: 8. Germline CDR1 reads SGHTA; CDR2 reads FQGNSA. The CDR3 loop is CASSNQGARAGANVLTF. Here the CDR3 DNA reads TGTGCCAGCAGCAATCAGGGGGCGCGAGCTGGGGCCAACGTCCTGACTTTC.

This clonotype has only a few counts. The CDR3 loop reads CAGGGTGNIYGYTF. The CDR3 nucleotides read TGTGCCGGGGGGGGCACGGGGAACATCTATGGCTACACCTTC. The chain links TRBV6-1 to TRBJ1-2; a possible D gene is TRBD1 (6 bases). Germline V gives CDR1 MNHNS, CDR2 SASEGT. The V end lost 11 bases, the J end lost 4 bases, and 20 bases lay between the germline ends. This CDR3 is 14 amino acids long.